This section outlines one T cell receptor beta chain sequence together with its context. Original processing methods: Junction-only immunoSEQ sequences carried no quality scores, so filtering differed. Profiled with immunoSEQ multiplex PCR; TCRdb holds only in-frame clones, not every one. The DNA gave D and trimming, while V, J and clone size come from that table. The sample includes about 820,000 clones, over 90% of them seen just once. The sample belongs to a study of shared clonotypes between healthy human individuals. Study context: CD4 naive cells filled three plates per donor, CD4 memory three, CD8 naive two and CD8 memory one.

Positive CCR7 selection of CD45RO-negative cells yielded the naive CD8 cells, and terminally differentiated effector memory CD45RA+ cells were excluded. Germline CDR1 reads SGHAT; CDR2 reads FQNNGV. This CDR3 comprises 17 residues. V shed 6 bases and J 4 bases; nucleotides not matched to a gene: 18. The gene calls are TRBV11-2 and TRBJ2-7, with 7 bases lining up with TRBD1. This TCR came from a young man in good health. Input material: naive CD8+ T cells sorted from blood. The CDR3 reads CASRHIFTGVSHYEQYF. CDR3 bases: TGTGCCAGCAGACACATTTTTACAGGGGTTTCGCATTACGAGCAGTACTTC.